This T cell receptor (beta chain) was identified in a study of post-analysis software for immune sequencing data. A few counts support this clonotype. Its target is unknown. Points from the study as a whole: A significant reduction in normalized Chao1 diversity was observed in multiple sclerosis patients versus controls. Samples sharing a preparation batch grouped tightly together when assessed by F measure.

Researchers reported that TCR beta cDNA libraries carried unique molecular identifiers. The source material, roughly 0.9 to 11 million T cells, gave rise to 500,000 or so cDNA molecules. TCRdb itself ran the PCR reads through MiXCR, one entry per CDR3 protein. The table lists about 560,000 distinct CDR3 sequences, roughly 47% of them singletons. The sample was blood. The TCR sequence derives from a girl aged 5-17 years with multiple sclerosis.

CDR3 sequence reads: CASSLGRGEQFF. The DNA of the CDR3 is TGTGCCAGCAGCTTGGGTAGGGGTGAGCAGTTCTTC. The chain combines TRBV7-3 with TRBJ2-1; D may be TRBD1 (5 bases). The CDR3 has 12 residues. The V gene's germline CDR1 is SGHTA and CDR2 FQGTGA. Between the trimmed V and J ends, which lost 3 bases and 9 bases, there was a span of 9 bases.